The 27 T cell receptor beta chains presented below share a single source sample, sequenced in a study of cytomegalovirus exposure and HLA in healthy donors. PCR amplification relied on 60 Vbeta primers (plus 13 Jbeta primers). This table comes from immunoSEQ multiplex PCR, and its TCRdb copy is limited to in-frame clones, with some not included. The table includes roughly 190,000 clones, about 13% detected once. Specimen: PBMCs. The receptors stem from a man aged 45-60 years in good health and CMV-seropositive.

The chain combines TRBV7-2 with TRBJ2-6; 7 nucleotides line up with TRBD2. CDR3 length: 17 amino acids. V shed 4 bases, J shed 0 bases, and the junction held 6 bases outside the gene matches. Germline V CDR1 and CDR2: SGHTA, FQGNSA. This chain's CDR3 is CASSSRRGGSGANVLTF. The CDR3, as DNA: TGTGCCAGCAGCTCAAGGCGCGGGGGCTCTGGGGCCAACGTCCTGACTTTC.

The rearrangement joins TRBV4-3 to TRBJ2-4; 7 bases line up with TRBD2. Germline CDR1 and CDR2: LGHNA and YSLEER. The CDR3 is 15 amino acids. The trim removed 0 bases at V and 9 bases at J, leaving 8 bases unmatched. As DNA, the CDR3 is TGCGCCAGCAGCCAAGATAGCCAGGGCGGGGGCATTCAGTACTTC. It is translated as CASSQDSQGGGIQYF.

This clone was detected only a few times. In DNA form, the CDR3 reads TGTGCCAGCAGTAGGGACAGGAGAACTACAGATACGCAGTATTTT. Translating gives CASSRDRRTTDTQYF. The V call is TRBV5-6, the J call TRBJ2-3; TRBD1 matches at 8 bases. This CDR3 spans 15 amino acids. The V segment lost 5 bases and the J segment 3 bases; nucleotides outside the gene matches: 8. Germline loops: CDR1 SGHDT, CDR2 YYEEEE.

This clone was detected only a few times. The V gene is TRBV27, the J gene TRBJ2-3, with a weak D call TRBD1 (6 bases). Between the trimmed V and J ends, which lost 2 bases and 6 bases, there was a span of 12 bases. The germline V gene encodes CDR1 MNHEY and CDR2 SMNVEV (reference sequence). The CDR3 is 14 amino acids. The CDR3 sequence: CASSLVAGDDTQYF. CDR3 sequence (DNA): TGTGCCAGCAGTTTAGTCGCAGGGGATGATACGCAGTATTTT.

This chain uses TRBV7-9 with TRBJ2-7; D possibly corresponds to TRBD2 (6 bases). The CDR3 contains 13 residues. Trimming cost V 1 base and J 4 bases, with 8 bases left between them. Germline assignment: CDR1 SEHNR and CDR2 FQNEAQ (reference sequence). The CDR3 bases are TGTGCCAGCAGCTTAGACGGAGGGTACGAGCAGTACGTC. Its protein is CASSLDGGYEQYV.

The chain recombines TRBV30 with TRBJ2-7, with TRBD1 matching over 9 bases. The CDR3 runs to 13 residues. Germline V CDR1 and CDR2: GTSNPN, SVGIG (reference sequence). The trim removed 2 bases at V and 3 bases at J, leaving 2 bases unmatched. The chain's CDR3 is CAWSPDRGYEQYF. DNA of the CDR3: TGTGCCTGGAGTCCGGACAGGGGCTACGAGCAGTACTTC. Drawing the rest from reference TRBV30 and TRBJ2-7, the complete variable domain is SQTIHQWPATLVQPVGSPLSLECTVEGTSNPNLYWYRQAAGRGLQLLFYSVGIGQISSEVPQNLSASRPQDRQFILSSKKLLLSDSGFYLCAWSPDRGYEQYFGPGTRLTVT.

V is TRBV18 and J is TRBJ1-1, with TRBD1 identical over 9 bases. From germline, CDR1 is KGHSH and CDR2 LQKENI. Trimming at V came to 4 bases and at J to 3 bases, leaving 12 bases not matched to a gene. CDR3 length: 17 residues. The CDR3 reads CASSQGTGIRRDTEAFF. CDR3 nucleotide sequence: TGTGCCAGCTCACAGGGGACAGGGATTCGCCGGGACACTGAAGCTTTCTTT. The entire variable domain, with the rest obtained from reference TRBV18 and TRBJ1-1, is as follows: NAGVMQNPRHLVRRRGQEARLRCSPMKGHSHVYWYRQLPEEGLKFMVYLQKENIIDESGMPKERFSAEFPKEGPSILRIQQVVRGDSAAYFCASSQGTGIRRDTEAFFGQGTRLTVV.

This clone was recorded a few times. The J gene is TRBJ2-1, the V gene TRBV28; tentative D call: TRBD2 (6 bases). Trimming cost V 7 bases and J 0 bases, with 10 bases left between them. CDR1 MDHEN and CDR2 SYDVKM come from the germline V gene. The CDR3 length is 14 residues. CDR3 bases: TGTGCCAGCACCGGAGGGAGCTCCTACAATGAGCAGTTCTTC. Residues: CASTGGSSYNEQFF.

CDR3 nucleotides: TGTGCCACCAGCAGAGACCCGGGACAGGGGGCACAGCCCCAGCATTTT. Translated: CATSRDPGQGAQPQHF. The chain employs TRBV15 and TRBJ1-5; 12 bases are a match to TRBD1. CDR1 is LNHNV, CDR2 YYDKDF, per germline (reference sequence). This CDR3 region has 16 residues. V gave up 0 bases and J gave up 7 bases; unmatched junction bases: 4.

The V and J genes are TRBV9 and TRBJ1-1; 10 bases align to TRBD1. CDR1 SGDLS and CDR2 YYNGEE come from the germline V gene. Unmatched junction bases numbered 6, after V lost 3 bases and J lost 4 bases. This CDR3 is built from 15 residues. CDR3 residues: CASSGTGGEGTEAFF. CDR3 DNA: TGTGCCAGCAGCGGGACAGGGGGTGAAGGCACTGAAGCTTTCTTT. Looking up the rest from reference TRBV9 and TRBJ1-1 gives the full variable domain: DSGVTQTPKHLITATGQRVTLRCSPRSGDLSVYWYQQSLDQGLQFLIQYYNGEERAKGNILERFSAQQFPDLHSELNLSSLELGDSALYFCASSGTGGEGTEAFFGQGTRLTVV.

This clone was counted a few times. V gene TRBV6-1 combines with J gene TRBJ2-5; D call uncertain. V was clipped by 8 bases and J by 5 bases, with 12 bases between them. Germline CDR1 MNHNS, CDR2 SASEGT. CDR3 length equals 12 residues. The CDR3 here is CASGRQWETQYF. The CDR3 DNA reads TGTGCCAGCGGCAGGCAGTGGGAGACCCAGTACTTC.

The chain carries TRBV2 and TRBJ1-4; D is perhaps TRBD1 (6 bases). With 1 base removed from V and 7 bases from J, the gap between germline ends came to 13 bases. This CDR3 spans 15 amino acids. Germline lookup yields CDR1 SNHLY and CDR2 FYNNEI. The CDR3 loop is CASSEVVQGGEKLFF. CDR3 coding DNA: TGTGCCAGCAGTGAAGTAGTACAGGGCGGTGAAAAACTGTTTTTT.

This clone was recorded a few times. This chain uses TRBV29-1 with TRBJ2-7, with TRBD1 matching over 7 bases. The CDR3 covers 15 residues. Looked up from germline, CDR1 is SQVTM and CDR2 is ANQGSEA. The V and J ends lost 7 bases and 1 base, in that order; junction bases with no gene match: 13. The CDR3 region is CSAQSLRDSSYEQYF. In DNA form, the CDR3 reads TGCAGCGCTCAGTCCCTACGGGACAGTTCCTACGAGCAGTACTTC.

The rearrangement joins TRBV10-3 to TRBJ1-1, with a tentative D call TRBD1 (6 bases). Germline V gene data show CDR1 as ENHRY and CDR2 as SYGVKD. The CDR3 runs 15 residues. V was clipped by 4 bases and J by 5 bases, with 17 bases between them. CDR3 sequence reads: CAISVGRGTLTEAFF. The CDR3 DNA sequence: TGTGCCATCAGTGTGGGCAGGGGAACGTTGACTGAAGCTTTCTTT.

The gene calls are TRBV6-5 and TRBJ2-5; D may be TRBD2 (5 bases). V was pared by 10 bases and J by 5 bases, with 17 bases between. This CDR3 region has 13 residues. Germline assignment: CDR1 MNHEY and CDR2 SVGAGI. The CDR3 region has the DNA TGTGCCACCCTCCTAGCCGGCACCGAGACCCAGTACTTC. Amino acid sequence: CATLLAGTETQYF.

This clone was seen only a few times. The CDR3 region has the DNA TGTGCCAGCAGTTTTCCGTTCTACGAGCAGTACTTC. This codes for CASSFPFYEQYF. This chain uses TRBV28 with TRBJ2-7; D is unclear. CDR1 and CDR2 from the germline V gene are MDHEN and SYDVKM. V dropped 3 bases and J dropped 3 bases, with 6 bases sitting between them. This CDR3 comprises 12 residues. The whole variable domain, remainder taken from reference TRBV28 and TRBJ2-7, is DVKVTQSSRYLVKRTGEKVFLECVQDMDHENMFWYRQDPGLGLRLIYFSYDVKMKEKGDIPEGYSVSREKKERFSLILESASTNQTSMYLCASSFPFYEQYFGPGTRLTVT.

This clone was seen a handful of times. The chain combines TRBV7-8 with TRBJ1-2; TRBD1 matches 9 bases. Germline lookup yields CDR1 SGHVS and CDR2 FQNEAQ. This CDR3 contains 13 residues. The V gene end was trimmed by 4 bases and the J gene end by 5 bases; junction bases not matched to a gene: 2. The CDR3 coding sequence is TGTGCCAGCAGCTGGACAGGGGCGTATGGCTACACCTTC. Its protein is CASSWTGAYGYTF.

The rearrangement links TRBV19 to TRBJ1-2; 10 nucleotides agree with TRBD1. Germline-derived CDR1 and CDR2 are LNHDA and SQIVND (reference sequence). V gave up 8 bases and J gave up 4 bases; unmatched junction bases: 7. The CDR3 consists of 14 residues. CDR3 in DNA: TGTGCCAGTCATCGACGGACAGGGGGCTATGGCTACACCTTC. It codes for CASHRRTGGYGYTF.

In nucleotides, the CDR3 is TGTGCCAGCAGTTTTTCTAATACAGGGAAACAAGGCGGGGAGCTGTTTTTT. Protein product: CASSFSNTGKQGGELFF. This chain connects TRBV27 to TRBJ2-2, with D tentatively TRBD1 (6 bases). With 3 bases removed from V and 7 bases from J, the gap between germline ends came to 21 bases. CDR1 and CDR2 (germline): MNHEY, SMNVEV (reference sequence). The CDR3 covers 17 residues.

This clone was found once. V gene TRBV30 combines with J gene TRBJ2-7; the match to TRBD1 covers 7 bases. Germline V gives CDR1 GTSNPN, CDR2 SVGIG (reference sequence). The CDR3 totals 14 residues. V was clipped by 3 bases and J by 1 base; unmatched bases: 6. The CDR3 sequence: CAWSRDRSSYEQYF. As DNA, the CDR3 is TGTGCCTGGAGCCGGGACAGATCGTCCTACGAGCAGTACTTC.

The sample holds a few counts of this clone. This sequence joins TRBV5-4 and TRBJ2-7; TRBD1 matches at 8 bases. The germline gives CDR1 SGHNT, CDR2 YYREEE (reference sequence). V was clipped by 3 bases and J by 3 bases; unmatched bases: 8. This CDR3 has 15 amino acids. The CDR3, as DNA: TGTGCCAGCAGCTCCCAGGGACAGGCGATCTACGAGCAGTACGTC. Its protein product is CASSSQGQAIYEQYV.

The chain employs TRBV7-2 and TRBJ1-5; D remains unclear. The V gene's germline CDR1 is SGHTA and CDR2 FQGNSA. The CDR3 extends over 15 amino acids. Deletions cut 7 bases from V and 0 bases from J, with 13 bases between. This CDR3 is CASTETLLSNQPQHF. CDR3 nucleotides: TGTGCCAGCACCGAGACTCTCCTTAGCAATCAGCCCCAGCATTTT.

The chain employs TRBV4-3 and TRBJ1-1; perhaps TRBD1 as D (5 bases). Germline lookup yields CDR1 LGHNA and CDR2 YSLEER. Trimming took 4 bases from V and 0 from J, leaving 9 bases between them. The CDR3 is made up of 14 amino acids. DNA for the CDR3: TGCGCCAGCAGCCCGACAGCTATGAACACTGAAGCTTTCTTT. Its translation: CASSPTAMNTEAFF.

This clone was counted between two and nine times. The rearrangement joins TRBV6-5 to TRBJ1-1, with 9 bases identical to TRBD1. J was trimmed by 8 bases and V by 6 bases; bases with no gene match: 7. The CDR3 length is 13 residues. Per the germline V gene, CDR1 is MNHEY and CDR2 is SVGAGI. The CDR3 bases are TGTGCCAGCAGCCACTCCGGGACAGGGGAAGCTTTCTTT. It is translated as CASSHSGTGEAFF.

V gene TRBV5-3 combines with J gene TRBJ1-1; possibly TRBD1 for D (6 bases). TRBV5-3 is classed as an ORF, of uncertain function. This CDR3 is built from 14 residues. Deletions cut 5 bases from V and 1 base from J, with 12 bases between. The CDR3: CARRRHRANTEAFF. The CDR3, as DNA: TGTGCCAGAAGGCGTCACAGGGCGAACACTGAAGCTTTCTTT.

A word on this clone: Mismatch with germline at one junction end may stem from a read error. Other DNA variants within this sample encode the same CDR3. The gene calls are TRBV9 and TRBJ1-1; tentatively, D is TRBD1 (5 bases). The CDR3 sequence is 12 residues long. Germline CDR1 and CDR2: SGDLS and YYNGEE. The CDR3 region has the DNA TGTGCAAGCAGCCAGACAGACACTGAAGCTTTCTTT. Protein sequence: CASSQTDTEAFF.

This clone was seen a handful of times. This chain links TRBV29-1 with TRBJ2-2, with 7 bases identical to TRBD2. V was pared by 5 bases and J by 6 bases, with 12 bases of the junction left unmatched. This CDR3 comprises 15 residues. Looked up from germline, CDR1 is SQVTM and CDR2 is ANQGSEA. DNA for the CDR3: TGCAGCGTTAGCCCGGGGGGAGGACTCGCCGGGGAGCTGTTTTTT. Protein sequence: CSVSPGGGLAGELFF.